These T cell receptor beta chains were read from a single sample in a study of identifying expanded T cells in peripheral blood. Repertoires were generated with immunoSEQ multiplex PCR, while TCRdb's copy carries only in-frame clones and drops some. The repertoire holds about 91,000 clones, about nine tenths seen once, with 3.5% to 4.5% in the top ten. Material for sequencing was blood. Receptor source: a person aged 18 to 75 in good health. Each CDR3 is given with its conserved first and last residue. The order of the fields is D gene, clone size, J gene, V gene, CDR3 protein, CDR3 DNA. The D gene is left open where the match is weak. Clone size appears in some rows only: once, few, many, or a class for an expanded clone.

>TRBD2|-|TRBJ2-5|TRBV5-1
CASSTRTSGRGETQYF
TGCGCCAGCAGCACCAGGACTAGCGGGAGAGGAGAGACCCAGTACTTC
>-|-|TRBJ2-7|TRBV19
CASSTRTAYEQYF
TGTGCCAGTAGTACCCGGACAGCCTACGAGCAGTACTTC
>-|-|TRBJ1-1|TRBV10-3
CAISEGGTEAFF
TGTGCCATCAGTGAGGGTGGGACTGAAGCTTTCTTT
>-|once|TRBJ2-5|TRBV5-1
CASSLGPSTETQYF
TGCGCCAGCAGCTTGGGCCCTTCGACCGAGACCCAGTACTTC
>TRBD1|-|TRBJ1-6|TRBV11-2
CASSLDRAGNSPLHF
TGTGCCAGCAGTTTGGACAGGGCTGGTAATTCACCCCTCCACTTT
>TRBD1|-|TRBJ2-7|TRBV4-3
CASSQGDSSYEQYF
TGCGCCAGCAGCCAAGGGGACAGCTCCTACGAGCAGTACTTC
>TRBD1|once|TRBJ2-6|TRBV4-1
CASSQGLRGLTGANVLTF
TGCGCCAGCAGCCAAGGTCTTAGGGGGCTGACTGGGGCCAACGTCCTGACTTTC
>-|-|TRBJ2-7|TRBV4-3
CASSQDDQEYTYEQYF
TGCGCCAGCAGCCAAGATGATCAGGAATATACCTACGAGCAGTACTTC
>-|-|TRBJ1-6|TRBV5-1
CASSLAGINDSPLHF
TGCGCCAGCAGCTTGGCCGGAATAAACGATTCACCCCTCCACTTT
>TRBD1|-|TRBJ2-7|TRBV5-1
CASSSGTGGPLSYEQYF
TGCGCCAGCAGCTCGGGGACAGGGGGCCCACTATCCTACGAGCAGTACTTC
>TRBD2|-|TRBJ2-3|TRBV4-2
CASSQARTSGTDTQYF
TGTGCCAGCAGCCAAGCCAGGACTAGCGGCACAGATACGCAGTATTTT
>-|-|TRBJ2-4|TRBV7-2
CASSLAQGADIQYF
TGTGCCAGCAGCTTAGCCCAGGGTGCGGACATTCAGTACTTC
>TRBD1|-|TRBJ2-2|TRBV2
CASSLLWTGSSSFSNTGELFF
TGTGCCAGCAGCCTACTCTGGACAGGGAGCTCTAGTTTTTCGAACACCGGGGAGCTGTTTTTT
>TRBD1|-|TRBJ2-1|TRBV28
CASSLRTGENEQFF
TGTGCCAGCAGTTTGCGGACAGGAGAGAATGAGCAGTTCTTC
>TRBD1|-|TRBJ2-1|TRBV6-4
CASSDSQGAGEQFF
TGTGCCAGCAGTGACTCTCAGGGGGCAGGTGAGCAGTTCTTC
>-|-|TRBJ2-3|TRBV6-4
CASSDRRTDTQYF
TGTGCCAGCAGTGACAGGAGGACAGATACGCAGTATTTT
>TRBD2|-|TRBJ2-1|TRBV5-5
CASSIYLAGVNNEQFF
TGTGCCAGCAGCATATACCTAGCGGGAGTGAACAATGAGCAGTTCTTC
>-|-|TRBJ1-1|TRBV29-1
CSVEGGSGAFF
TGCAGCGTTGAAGGGGGGAGCGGAGCTTTCTTT
>TRBD2|-|TRBJ2-1|TRBV28
CASTRGGASSYNEQFF
TGTGCCAGCACCCGCGGGGGGGCCAGCTCCTACAATGAGCAGTTCTTC
>-|-|TRBJ2-3|TRBV6-4
CASSAGPGGTDTQYF
TGTGCCAGCAGTGCCGGACCGGGGGGCACAGATACGCAGTATTTT
>TRBD1|-|TRBJ2-1|TRBV19
CASSSGQGSYNEQFF
TGTGCCAGTAGTTCAGGACAGGGCTCCTACAATGAGCAGTTCTTC
>TRBD2|-|TRBJ2-3|TRBV7-3
CASSQTSAGTDTQYF
TGTGCCAGCAGTCAGACTAGCGCAGGCACAGATACGCAGTATTTT
>-|-|TRBJ1-5|TRBV5-6
CASSSAGGSGIYSNQPQHF
TGTGCCAGCAGCTCTGCGGGCGGTTCGGGGATATATAGCAATCAGCCCCAGCATTTT
>-|-|TRBJ2-5|TRBV21-1
CASSKTRSTETQYF
TGTGCCAGCAGCAAAACTAGAAGTACGGAGACCCAGTACTTC
>TRBD2|-|TRBJ2-3|TRBV14
CASSQDWLGLHTQYF
TGTGCCAGCAGCCAAGATTGGCTGGGACTACATACGCAGTATTTT
>TRBD2|-|TRBJ2-7|TRBV7-2
CASSQGLAGEQYF
TGTGCCAGCAGCCAGGGACTAGCAGGCGAGCAGTACTTC
>-|-|TRBJ1-1|TRBV10-3
CAISETGTEAFF
TGTGCCATCAGTGAAACAGGCACTGAAGCTTTCTTT
>TRBD2|-|TRBJ2-3|TRBV18
CASSPFSGGAEDTQYF
TGTGCCAGCTCACCATTCAGCGGGGGGGCTGAAGATACGCAGTATTTT
>-|-|TRBJ2-2|TRBV21-1
CAVIPPGRNTGELFF
TGTGCCGTCATACCCCCGGGGCGGAACACCGGGGAGCTGTTTTTT
>TRBD1|-|TRBJ1-5|TRBV6-1
CASREWDRVDQPQHF
TGTGCCAGCAGAGAGTGGGACAGGGTCGATCAGCCCCAGCATTTT
>-|-|TRBJ2-7|TRBV7-9
CASSVGQSYEQYF
TGTGCCAGCAGTGTCGGACAGAGCTACGAGCAGTACTTC
>TRBD1|-|TRBJ2-7|TRBV11-1
CASSLEGQRYEQYF
TGTGCCAGCAGCTTAGAGGGACAGCGCTACGAGCAGTACTTC
>-|-|TRBJ1-2|TRBV30
CAWSHRGANGYTF
TGTGCCTGGAGTCATCGGGGGGCCAATGGCTACACCTTC
>-|-|TRBJ2-5|TRBV10-2
CASTRSDQETQYF
TGCGCCAGCACCCGCTCCGACCAAGAGACCCAGTACTTC
>-|-|TRBJ2-7|TRBV5-4
CASSLGPQGAEQYF
TGTGCCAGCAGCTTAGGCCCACAGGGTGCCGAGCAGTACTTC
>-|-|TRBJ1-5|TRBV27
CASSLSPLNQPQHF
TGTGCCAGCAGTTTAAGTCCCCTGAATCAGCCCCAGCATTTT
>-|-|TRBJ1-2|TRBV7-2
CASSLGAGGTNYGYTF
TGTGCCAGCAGCTTAGGGGCAGGCGGGACTAACTATGGCTACACCTTC
>TRBD2|-|TRBJ2-2|TRBV19
CASSIDSGRVGTGELFF
TGTGCCAGTAGTATAGACAGCGGGAGGGTTGGCACCGGGGAGCTGTTTTTT
>-|-|TRBJ2-2|TRBV7-6
CASSPGDRELFF
TGTGCCAGCAGTCCCGGGGACCGGGAGCTGTTTTTT
>-|-|TRBJ2-7|TRBV27
CASSLFANLAHEQYF
TGTGCCAGCAGTTTATTTGCAAATCTTGCCCACGAGCAGTACTTC
>TRBD2|-|TRBJ2-4|TRBV4-2
CASSQDNRLAGLGEIQNIQYF
TGTGCCAGCAGCCAAGATAATAGGCTAGCGGGACTGGGCGAGATTCAAAACATTCAGTACTTC
>TRBD1|few|TRBJ1-2|TRBV6-5
CASRTGPGYGYTF
TGTGCCAGCAGGACAGGGCCTGGGTATGGCTACACCTTC
>-|-|TRBJ2-3|TRBV2
CASSGGRGRTDTQYF
TGTGCCAGCAGTGGGGGGAGGGGGCGCACAGATACGCAGTATTTT
>TRBD1|few|TRBJ1-5|TRBV5-1
CASSLTGDNQPQHF
TGCGCCAGCAGCTTGACAGGGGACAATCAGCCCCAGCATTTT
>-|-|TRBJ2-7|TRBV5-1
CASPPRRYEQYF
TGCGCCAGCCCCCCCCGGCGCTACGAGCAGTACTTC
>TRBD2|-|TRBJ2-3|TRBV11-3
CASSLGYSGGTDTQYF
TGTGCCAGCAGCTTAGGATATAGCGGGGGCACAGATACGCAGTATTTT
>TRBD1|-|TRBJ2-7|TRBV2
CASSHGDRGYEQYF
TGTGCCAGCAGCCACGGGGACAGGGGCTACGAGCAGTACTTC
>-|-|TRBJ1-4|TRBV6-1
CASSERAGSYEKLFF
TGTGCCAGCAGTGAAAGGGCAGGGTCATATGAAAAACTGTTTTTT
>-|-|TRBJ2-1|TRBV5-4
CASSLLGGPHLPRYNEQFF
TGTGCCAGCAGCCTGCTGGGGGGGCCCCACTTGCCCCGGTACAATGAGCAGTTCTTC
>TRBD1|-|TRBJ2-7|TRBV19
CASSPARGYDEQYF
TGTGCCAGTAGTCCCGCCAGGGGGTACGACGAGCAGTACTTC
>TRBD2|-|TRBJ2-2|TRBV4-1
CASSQEGLAGVLAGELFF
TGCGCCAGCAGCCAAGAGGGTCTAGCGGGAGTTTTGGCCGGGGAGCTGTTTTTT
>-|-|TRBJ1-6|TRBV7-2
CASSPRVNSPLHF
TGTGCCAGCAGCCCCCGGGTTAATTCACCCCTCCACTTT
>TRBD2|-|TRBJ2-1|TRBV2
CASSEEASGFGQFF
TGTGCCAGCAGTGAAGAGGCTAGCGGGTTTGGGCAGTTCTTC
>-|-|TRBJ2-1|TRBV4-3
CASSQDLGGPSDKQFF
TGCGCCAGCAGCCAAGATCTAGGAGGACCAAGCGATAAGCAGTTCTTC